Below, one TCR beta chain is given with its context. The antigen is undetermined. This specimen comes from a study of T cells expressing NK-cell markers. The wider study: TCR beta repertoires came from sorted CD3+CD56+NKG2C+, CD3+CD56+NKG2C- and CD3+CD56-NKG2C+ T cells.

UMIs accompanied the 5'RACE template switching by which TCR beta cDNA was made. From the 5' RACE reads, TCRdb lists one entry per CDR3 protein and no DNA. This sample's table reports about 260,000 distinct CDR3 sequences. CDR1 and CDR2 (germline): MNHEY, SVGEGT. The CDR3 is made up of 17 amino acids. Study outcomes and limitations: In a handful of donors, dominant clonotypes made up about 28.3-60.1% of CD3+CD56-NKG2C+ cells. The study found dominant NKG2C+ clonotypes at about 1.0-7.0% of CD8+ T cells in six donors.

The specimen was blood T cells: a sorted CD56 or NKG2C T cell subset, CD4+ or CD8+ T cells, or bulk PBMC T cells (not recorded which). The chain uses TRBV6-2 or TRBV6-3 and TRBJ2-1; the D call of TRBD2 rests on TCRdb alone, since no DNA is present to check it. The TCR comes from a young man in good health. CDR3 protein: CASSYEAGLKAYNEQFF.